These T cell receptor beta chains were read from a single sample in a study of T-cell memory formation after mild COVID-19. One entry per CDR3 protein, called by TCRdb with MiXCR from the 5' RACE reads. This sample has approximately 340,000 distinct CDR3 sequences, with 15% to 20% found just once. Sequenced input: PBMCs or a T cell subset sorted from them (not recorded which). These receptors were taken from a man between 18 and 29 years old who had mild COVID-19 (a few samples of this study predate the infection). Cell type and time point are not known. CDR3s include the opening cysteine and the closing phenylalanine or tryptophan. Fields, in order: D gene, clone size, V gene, J gene, CDR3 protein, CDR3 DNA. The D gene is left open where the match is weak. Clone size is not always given. Where it is, it says once, few, many or a class for expanded clones.

TRBD2	few	TRBV5-1	TRBJ2-1	CASSRTSGVSYNEQFF	TGCGCCAGCAGCCGGACTAGCGGGGTCTCCTACAATGAGCAGTTCTTC
NA	NA	TRBV20-1	TRBJ1-4	CSAALEGTNEKLFF	TGCAGTGCTGCCTTGGAGGGAACTAATGAAAAACTGTTTTTT
NA	NA	TRBV5-1	TRBJ2-1	CASSQHVTGTDDQFF	TGCGCCAGCAGCCAGCACGTCACTGGGACTGACGATCAGTTCTTC
NA	NA	TRBV9	TRBJ2-3	CASVPPEEDTQYF	TGTGCCAGCGTACCCCCCGAAGAAGATACGCAGTATTTT
TRBD2	NA	TRBV15	TRBJ2-5	CATSRDRGGQETQYF	TGTGCCACCAGCAGAGATCGGGGGGGCCAAGAGACCCAGTACTTC
NA	NA	TRBV27	TRBJ2-1	CASSLTPGLGNEQFF	TGTGCCAGCAGTTTAACTCCGGGACTCGGCAATGAGCAGTTCTTC
NA	NA	TRBV5-1	TRBJ1-1	CASSLDPTAEAFF	TGCGCCAGCAGCTTGGATCCGACAGCTGAAGCTTTCTTT
TRBD2	many	TRBV7-3	TRBJ2-5	CASSRLARETQYF	TGTGCCAGCAGCCGACTAGCACGGGAGACCCAGTACTTC
TRBD1	few	TRBV7-9	TRBJ1-2	CASSLPTGAMDGYTF	TGTGCCAGCAGCCTGCCGACAGGGGCGATGGATGGCTACACCTTC
NA	few	TRBV25-1	TRBJ2-7	CASSEATGRHYEQYF	TGTGCCAGCAGTGAGGCTACGGGCCGACACTACGAGCAGTACTTC
NA	few	TRBV11-2	TRBJ2-7	CASSLDVPRLVFYEQYF	TGTGCCAGCAGCTTAGATGTCCCTCGACTAGTATTCTACGAGCAGTACTTC